This entry is about one T cell receptor (beta chain). Assignment of participants to cohorts was predicated upon participant-reported clinical history. Recovered status in Cohort 3 required two negative PCRs, clearance, or symptom resolution. Germline-derived CDR1 and CDR2 are SGHTA and FQGNSA. Trimming pared 0 bases from V and 6 bases from J, leaving 8 bases between. This CDR3 has 14 residues. Per the original methods: Amplification of reference gene primers was used by the study to estimate nucleated cell counts. Using immunoSEQ multiplex PCR, the repertoire was profiled, and TCRdb retains in-frame clones only, with some absent. V and J calls and clone size come straight from that table; D and trimming were deduced from the DNA. The sample shows 150,000 to 200,000 clones, around 73% of them seen only once. These data belong to a study of blood T cell repertoires in COVID-19. Study-wide background: Material from acute and convalescent COVID-19 was sourced from the United States, Italy and Spain.

The TCR sequence derives from a woman in her forties or fifties who had recovered from COVID-19. What was sequenced was PBMCs or T cells enriched from blood (not recorded which). The chain carries TRBV7-2 and TRBJ2-2, with a tentative D call TRBD2 (5 bases). For the CDR3, the DNA is TGTGCCAGCAGCTTAGCGTCTAGCCCCGGGGAGCTGTTTTTT. This translates into CASSLASSPGELFF.